This T cell receptor (beta chain) was identified during a study of shared clonotypes between healthy human individuals. Looking at the study overall: Donors, aged 18 to 49, were a couple of women and three men. Regarding the study as a whole: How much donors shared clonotypes was expected to be affected by sequencing depth. Sorted-subset sequencing was shown by rarefaction to be incomplete despite large depth.

The germline CDR1 and CDR2 sequences are LNHDA and SQIVND (reference sequence). The CDR3 is made up of 16 amino acids. Trimming left V 2 bases short and J 2 bases short, with 15 bases between. Deep was the level used in running the assay. Sequenced by immunoSEQ multiplex PCR; TCRdb stores in-frame clones only, minus some. The table records 740,000 or so clones, less than 80% of them present only once. Concerning this clone: Its cognate antigen is unknown.

The chain is built from TRBV19 and TRBJ1-2; possible D gene TRBD1, 5 bases. The TCR comes from a woman aged 25-40 years in good health. The sequencing input was memory CD4+ T cells sorted from blood. Subset denoted: CD45RA-negative fraction. CDR3 protein: CASSILGTGNNYGYTF. The CDR3 coding sequence is TGTGCCAGTAGTATACTCGGGACGGGGAACAACTATGGCTACACCTTC.